Each of the 4 T cell receptor beta chains below was sequenced from the same sample in a study of T cells in tuberculosis. Method: immunoSEQ multiplex PCR; TCRdb's copy keeps in-frame clones and lacks some. The sample records tens of thousands of clones, 80% to 95% being singletons. Sequencing was done on a sample of PBMCs. These receptor sequences come from a donor aged 10-35 years with latent tuberculosis or without tuberculosis infection.

This rearrangement joins TRBV19 to TRBJ2-7, with D maybe TRBD1 (6 bases). Germline lookup yields CDR1 LNHDA and CDR2 SQIVND (reference sequence). V lost 7 bases, J lost 4 bases, and 14 bases lay in between. The CDR3 length is 13 residues. This CDR3 reads CASKDAGAYEQYF. The CDR3 coding sequence is TGTGCCAGTAAGGACGCAGGGGCGTACGAGCAGTACTTC.

The J gene is TRBJ2-1, the V gene TRBV9; D is perhaps TRBD1 (6 bases). V was pared by 4 bases and J by 7 bases, with 21 bases between. From germline, CDR1 is SGDLS and CDR2 YYNGEE. The CDR3 runs to 16 residues. CDR3: CASSLRGGSIGNEQFF. CDR3 DNA sequence: TGTGCCAGCAGCCTCAGGGGTGGGAGTATAGGTAATGAGCAGTTCTTC. The full variable domain, in which reference TRBV9 and TRBJ2-1 provide the parts outside the CDR3, is DSGVTQTPKHLITATGQRVTLRCSPRSGDLSVYWYQQSLDQGLQFLIQYYNGEERAKGNILERFSAQQFPDLHSELNLSSLELGDSALYFCASSLRGGSIGNEQFFGPGTRLTVL.

The chain recombines TRBV7-9 with TRBJ2-5; a weak D match, TRBD2 (5 bases). Germline CDR1 SEHNR, CDR2 FQNEAQ (reference sequence). The CDR3 consists of 16 residues. V was pared by 5 bases and J by 4 bases, with 20 bases between. CDR3: CASSPPMRAPGETQYF. In nucleotides, the CDR3 is TGTGCCAGCAGCCCCCCCATGCGGGCCCCGGGAGAGACCCAGTACTTC.

The chain links TRBV7-9 to TRBJ1-3; a weak D match, TRBD1 (5 bases). Germline-derived CDR1 and CDR2 are SEHNR and FQNEAQ (reference sequence). V lost 1 base and J lost 2, with 12 bases in between. The CDR3 runs 16 residues. CDR3 DNA sequence: TGTGCCAGCAGCTTAGTTTCAGGGCAGACTGGAAACACCATATATTTT. This encodes CASSLVSGQTGNTIYF.